Here is one T cell receptor (beta chain) with its context. Its specificity is unknown. A read error may be the cause here, since a much bigger clone is one base away. This sample is part of a study of T cells in Graves' hyperthyroidism and ophthalmopathy. Overall study: Prior to any treatment, at the point of initial diagnosis, peripheral blood was collected.

The investigators amplified TCR beta CDR3 regions from RNA transcripts. HTBI primers were the set used in a first-round RT-PCR of the TCR CDR3. TCRdb reprocessed the multiplex PCR reads via MiXCR and lists one record per CDR3 protein. The data contain hundreds of thousands of distinct CDR3 sequences, 15% to 19% of them singletons. Study-wide results and limits: Within blood appeared most thyroid clonotypes that had expanded above 0.001.

Per germline, CDR1 DFQATT and CDR2 SNEGSKA (reference sequence). The CDR3 covers 15 residues. Researchers barred patients who had uncontrolled infection, other autoimmune disease, pregnancy or lactation. Orbital computed tomography and thyroid ultrasound, together with serum TRAb and thyroxine and clinical symptoms, were used for diagnoses. The genes are TRBV20-1 and TRBJ2-1, with TRBD2 matching 7 bases. Sequenced material: blood. This TCR came from a woman under 30 with Graves' hyperthyroidism. The CDR3 sequence: CSTLGGGPRWDEQFF. In nucleotides, the CDR3 is TGCAGCACTCTTGGGGGGGGACCAAGATGGGATGAGCAGTTCTTC.